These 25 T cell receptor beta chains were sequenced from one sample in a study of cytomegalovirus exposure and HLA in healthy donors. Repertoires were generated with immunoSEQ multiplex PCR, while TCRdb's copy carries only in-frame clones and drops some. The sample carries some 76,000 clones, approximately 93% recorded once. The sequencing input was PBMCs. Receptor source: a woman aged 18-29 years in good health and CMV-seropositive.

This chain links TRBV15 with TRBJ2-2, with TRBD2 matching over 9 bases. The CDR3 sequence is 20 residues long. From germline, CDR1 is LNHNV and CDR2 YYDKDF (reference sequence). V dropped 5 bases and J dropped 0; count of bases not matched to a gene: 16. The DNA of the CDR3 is TGTGCCACCAGCCCCCGAGATGACCCCCTAGCGGGACCGAACACCGGGGAGCTGTTTTTT. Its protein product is CATSPRDDPLAGPNTGELFF.

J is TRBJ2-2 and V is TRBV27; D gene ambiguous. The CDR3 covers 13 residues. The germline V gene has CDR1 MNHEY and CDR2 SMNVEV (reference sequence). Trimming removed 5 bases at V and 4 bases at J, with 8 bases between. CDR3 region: CASSLSLTGELFF. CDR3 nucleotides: TGTGCCAGCAGTCTAAGCCTCACCGGGGAGCTGTTTTTT.

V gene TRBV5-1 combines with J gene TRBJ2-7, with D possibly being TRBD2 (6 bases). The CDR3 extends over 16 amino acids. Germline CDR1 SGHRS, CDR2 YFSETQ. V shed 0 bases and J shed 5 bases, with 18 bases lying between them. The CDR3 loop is CASSLGLSGVVDEQYF. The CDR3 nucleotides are TGCGCCAGCAGCTTGGGTTTGTCGGGAGTTGTGGACGAGCAGTACTTC. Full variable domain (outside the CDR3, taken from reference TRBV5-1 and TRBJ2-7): KAGVTQTPRYLIKTRGQQVTLSCSPISGHRSVSWYQQTPGQGLQFLFEYFSETQRNKGNFPGRFSGRQFSNSRSEMNVSTLELGDSALYLCASSLGLSGVVDEQYFGPGTRLTVT.

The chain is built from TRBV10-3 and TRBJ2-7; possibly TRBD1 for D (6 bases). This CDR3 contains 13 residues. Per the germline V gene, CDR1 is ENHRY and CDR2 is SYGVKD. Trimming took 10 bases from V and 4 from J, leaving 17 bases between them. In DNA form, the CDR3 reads TGTGCCACCTCAATCCAGGGGTCGTACGAGCAGTACTTC. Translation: CATSIQGSYEQYF.

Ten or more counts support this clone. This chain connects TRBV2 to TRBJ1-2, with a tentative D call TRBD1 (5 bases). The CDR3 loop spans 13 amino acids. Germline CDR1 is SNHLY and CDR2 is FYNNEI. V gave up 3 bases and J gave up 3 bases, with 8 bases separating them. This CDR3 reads CASSEGEDYGYTF. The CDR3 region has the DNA TGTGCCAGCAGTGAGGGGGAGGACTATGGCTACACCTTC.

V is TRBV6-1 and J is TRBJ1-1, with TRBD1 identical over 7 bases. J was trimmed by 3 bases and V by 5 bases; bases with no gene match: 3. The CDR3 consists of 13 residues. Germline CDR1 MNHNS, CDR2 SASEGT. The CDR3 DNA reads TGTGCCAGCAGTCCGGACAGGTACACTGAAGCTTTCTTT. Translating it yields CASSPDRYTEAFF.

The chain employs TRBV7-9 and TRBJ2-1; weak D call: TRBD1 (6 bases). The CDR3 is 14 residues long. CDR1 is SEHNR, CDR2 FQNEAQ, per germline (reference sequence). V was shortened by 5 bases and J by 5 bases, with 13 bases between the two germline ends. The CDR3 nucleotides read TGTGCCAGCAGCCCTCGGTCAGGGGACAATGAGCAGTTCTTC. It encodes CASSPRSGDNEQFF. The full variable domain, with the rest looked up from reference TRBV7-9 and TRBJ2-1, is DTGVSQNPRHKITKRGQNVTFRCDPISEHNRLYWYRQTLGQGPEFLTYFQNEAQLEKSRLLSDRFSAERPKGSFSTLEIQRTEQGDSAMYLCASSPRSGDNEQFFGPGTRLTVL.

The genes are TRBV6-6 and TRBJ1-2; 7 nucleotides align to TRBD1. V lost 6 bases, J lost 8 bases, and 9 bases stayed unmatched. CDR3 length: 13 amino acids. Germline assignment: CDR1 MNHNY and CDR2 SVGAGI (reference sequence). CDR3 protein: CASSSDRSWGYTF. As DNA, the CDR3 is TGTGCCAGCAGCTCGGACAGGTCGTGGGGCTACACCTTC.

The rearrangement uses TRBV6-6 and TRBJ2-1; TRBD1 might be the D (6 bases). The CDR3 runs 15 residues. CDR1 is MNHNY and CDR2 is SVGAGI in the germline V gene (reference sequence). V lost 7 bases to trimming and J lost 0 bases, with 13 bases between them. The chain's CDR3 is CASTMGAYSYNEQFF. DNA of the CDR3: TGTGCCAGCACAATGGGGGCGTACTCCTACAATGAGCAGTTCTTC.

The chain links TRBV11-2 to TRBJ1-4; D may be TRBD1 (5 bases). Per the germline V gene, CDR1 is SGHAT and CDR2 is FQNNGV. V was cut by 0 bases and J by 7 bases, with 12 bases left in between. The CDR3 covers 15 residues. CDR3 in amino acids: CASSLESQGGEKLFF. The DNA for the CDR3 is TGTGCCAGCAGCTTAGAGTCCCAGGGAGGTGAAAAACTGTTTTTT.

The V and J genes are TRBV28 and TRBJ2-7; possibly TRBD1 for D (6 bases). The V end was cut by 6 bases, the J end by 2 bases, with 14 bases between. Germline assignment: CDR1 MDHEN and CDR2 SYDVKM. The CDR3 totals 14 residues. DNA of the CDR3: TGTGCCAGCAGGGGTATGACAGGTCCCTACGAGCAGTACTTC. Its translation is CASRGMTGPYEQYF.

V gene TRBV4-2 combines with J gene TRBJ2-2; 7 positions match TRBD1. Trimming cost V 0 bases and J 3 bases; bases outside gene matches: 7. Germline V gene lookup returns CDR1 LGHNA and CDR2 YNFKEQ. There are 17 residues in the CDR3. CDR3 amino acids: CASSQEPRGLYTGELFF. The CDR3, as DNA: TGTGCCAGCAGCCAAGAACCTAGGGGGCTGTACACCGGGGAGCTGTTTTTT.

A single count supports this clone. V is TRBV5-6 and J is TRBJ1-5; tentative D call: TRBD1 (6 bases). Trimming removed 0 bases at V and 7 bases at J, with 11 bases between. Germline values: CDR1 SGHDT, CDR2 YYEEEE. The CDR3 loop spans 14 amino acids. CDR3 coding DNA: TGTGCCAGCAGCTTGGCGCCAGGGGAGCAGCCCCAGCATTTT. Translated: CASSLAPGEQPQHF.

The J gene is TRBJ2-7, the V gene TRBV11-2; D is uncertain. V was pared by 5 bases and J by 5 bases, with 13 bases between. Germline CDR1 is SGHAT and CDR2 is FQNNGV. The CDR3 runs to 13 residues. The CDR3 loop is CASSQGVIDEQYF. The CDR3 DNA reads TGTGCCAGCAGCCAAGGAGTTATCGACGAGCAGTACTTC.

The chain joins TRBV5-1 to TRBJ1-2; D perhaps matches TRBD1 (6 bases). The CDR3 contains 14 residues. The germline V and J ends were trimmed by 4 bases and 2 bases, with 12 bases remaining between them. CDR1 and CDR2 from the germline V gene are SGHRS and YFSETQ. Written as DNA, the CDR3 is TGCGCCAGCAGCACCCGGACAGCGAACTATGGCTACACCTTC. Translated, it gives CASSTRTANYGYTF.

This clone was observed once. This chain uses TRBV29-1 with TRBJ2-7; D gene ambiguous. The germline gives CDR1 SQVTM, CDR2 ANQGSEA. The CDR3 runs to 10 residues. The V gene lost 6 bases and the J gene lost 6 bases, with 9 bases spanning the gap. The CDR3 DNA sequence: TGCAGCGTAGCAGGCTCCGAGCAGTACTTC. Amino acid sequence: CSVAGSEQYF.

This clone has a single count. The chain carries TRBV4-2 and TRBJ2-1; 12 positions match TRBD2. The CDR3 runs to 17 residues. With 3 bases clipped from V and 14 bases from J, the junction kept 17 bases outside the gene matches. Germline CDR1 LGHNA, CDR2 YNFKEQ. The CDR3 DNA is TGTGCCAGCAGCCACTCCCGGCCGACTAGCGGGGGCCAGGGGGAGTTCTTC. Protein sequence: CASSHSRPTSGGQGEFF.

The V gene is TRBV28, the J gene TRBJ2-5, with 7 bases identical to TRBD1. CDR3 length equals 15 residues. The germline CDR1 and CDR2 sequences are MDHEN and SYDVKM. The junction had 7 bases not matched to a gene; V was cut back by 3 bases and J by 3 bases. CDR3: CASSLWDSLEETQYF. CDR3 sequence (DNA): TGTGCCAGCAGTTTGTGGGACAGCCTAGAAGAGACCCAGTACTTC.

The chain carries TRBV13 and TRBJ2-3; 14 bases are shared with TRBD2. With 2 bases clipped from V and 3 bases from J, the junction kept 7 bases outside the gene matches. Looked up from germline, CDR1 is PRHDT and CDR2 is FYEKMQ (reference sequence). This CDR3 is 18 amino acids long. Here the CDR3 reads CASSLKTGTSGGTDTQYF. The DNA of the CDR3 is TGTGCCAGCAGCTTAAAAACGGGGACTAGCGGGGGAACAGATACGCAGTATTTT.

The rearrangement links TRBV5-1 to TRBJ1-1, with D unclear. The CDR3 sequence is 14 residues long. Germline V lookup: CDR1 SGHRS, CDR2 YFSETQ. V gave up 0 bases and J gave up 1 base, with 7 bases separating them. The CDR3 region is CASSLAGANTEAFF. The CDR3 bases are TGCGCCAGCAGCTTGGCCGGTGCGAACACTGAAGCTTTCTTT.

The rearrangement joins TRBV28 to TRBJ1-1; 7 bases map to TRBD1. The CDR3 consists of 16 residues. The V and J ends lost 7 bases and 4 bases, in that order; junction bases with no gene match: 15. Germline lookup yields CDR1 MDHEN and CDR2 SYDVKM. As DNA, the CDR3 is TGTGCCAGCACCTCCCCCCATAAGACAGGGACCACTGAAGCTTTCTTT. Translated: CASTSPHKTGTTEAFF.

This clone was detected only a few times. The CDR3 DNA sequence: TGTGCCAGCAGTTTGGGGGGGGTCTCCTACAATGAGCAGTTCTTC. This translates into CASSLGGVSYNEQFF. This sequence joins TRBV27 and TRBJ2-1, with 7 bases that match TRBD2. Germline CDR1 and CDR2: MNHEY and SMNVEV (reference sequence). J lost 0 bases, V lost 3 bases, and 2 bases had no gene match. CDR3 length equals 15 residues.

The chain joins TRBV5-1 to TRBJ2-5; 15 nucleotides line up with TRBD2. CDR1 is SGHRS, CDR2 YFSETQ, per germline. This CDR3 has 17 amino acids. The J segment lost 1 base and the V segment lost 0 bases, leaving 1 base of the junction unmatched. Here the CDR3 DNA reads TGCGCCAGCAGCTTGGAGGGACTAGCGGGGGGCCAAGAGACCCAGTACTTC. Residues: CASSLEGLAGGQETQYF.

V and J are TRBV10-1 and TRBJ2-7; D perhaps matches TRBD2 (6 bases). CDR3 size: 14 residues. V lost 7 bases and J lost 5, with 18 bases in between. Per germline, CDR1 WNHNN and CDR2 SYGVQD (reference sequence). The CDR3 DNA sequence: TGCGCCAGCAAGCGACCGGGAGTACGCAACGAGCAGTACTTC. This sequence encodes CASKRPGVRNEQYF.

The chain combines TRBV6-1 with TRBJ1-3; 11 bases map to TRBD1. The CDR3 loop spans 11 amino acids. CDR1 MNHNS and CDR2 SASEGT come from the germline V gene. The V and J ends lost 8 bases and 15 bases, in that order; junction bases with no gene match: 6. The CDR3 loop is CASFSGTGGYF. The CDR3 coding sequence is TGTGCCAGCTTTTCCGGGACAGGGGGATATTTT.